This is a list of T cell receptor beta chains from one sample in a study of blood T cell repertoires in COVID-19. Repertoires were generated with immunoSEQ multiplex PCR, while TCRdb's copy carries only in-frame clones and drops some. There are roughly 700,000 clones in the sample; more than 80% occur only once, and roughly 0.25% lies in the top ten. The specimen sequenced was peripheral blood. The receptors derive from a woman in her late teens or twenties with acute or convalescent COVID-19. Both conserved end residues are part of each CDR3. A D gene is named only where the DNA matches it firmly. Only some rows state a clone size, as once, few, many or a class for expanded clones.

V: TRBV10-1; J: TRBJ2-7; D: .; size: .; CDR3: CASSVPAGAPAYEQYF; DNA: TGCGCCAGCAGTGTTCCCGCGGGGGCCCCAGCTTACGAGCAGTACTTC
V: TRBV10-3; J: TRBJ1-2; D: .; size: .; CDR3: CAISESPGAIYGYTF; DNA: TGTGCCATCAGTGAGTCGCCAGGGGCTATCTATGGCTACACCTTC
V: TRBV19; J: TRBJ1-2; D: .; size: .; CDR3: CASSEDSFYGYTF; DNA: TGTGCCAGTAGTGAGGACAGTTTTTATGGCTACACCTTC
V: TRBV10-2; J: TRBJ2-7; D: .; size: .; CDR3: CASSSTGIFPPGEQYF; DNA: TGCGCCAGCAGTTCTACCGGGATCTTCCCGCCGGGCGAGCAGTACTTC
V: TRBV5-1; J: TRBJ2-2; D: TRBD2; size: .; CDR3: CASSTIPLAGAVTGELFF; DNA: TGCGCCAGCAGCACAATCCCACTAGCGGGGGCTGTCACCGGGGAGCTGTTTTTT
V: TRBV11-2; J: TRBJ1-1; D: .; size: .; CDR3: CASSFSGLNTEAFF; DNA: TGTGCCAGCAGCTTTTCGGGATTGAACACTGAAGCTTTCTTT
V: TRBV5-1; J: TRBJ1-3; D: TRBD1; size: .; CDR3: CASSSDRGELGSGNTIYF; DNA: TGCGCCAGCAGCAGCGACAGGGGAGAATTGGGCTCTGGAAACACCATATATTTT
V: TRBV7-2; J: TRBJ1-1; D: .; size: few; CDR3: CASSLVVSTEAFF; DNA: TGTGCCAGCAGCTTAGTCGTTAGTACTGAAGCTTTCTTT
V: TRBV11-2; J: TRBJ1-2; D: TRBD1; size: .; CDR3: CASSHGTGGYGYTF; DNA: TGTGCCAGCAGCCACGGGACAGGGGGATATGGCTACACCTTC
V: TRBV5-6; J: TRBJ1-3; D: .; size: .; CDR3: CASSLYRVGNTIYF; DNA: TGTGCCAGCAGCCTGTACAGGGTAGGAAACACCATATATTTT
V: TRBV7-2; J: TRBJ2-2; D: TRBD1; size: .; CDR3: CASSPQTGTGVTGELFF; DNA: TGTGCCAGCAGCCCCCAGACCGGGACAGGGGTCACCGGGGAGCTGTTTTTT
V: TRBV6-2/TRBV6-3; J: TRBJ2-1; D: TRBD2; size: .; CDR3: CASSYAWTSGGGGEQFF; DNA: TGTGCCAGCAGTTACGCCTGGACTAGCGGGGGGGGCGGTGAGCAGTTCTTC
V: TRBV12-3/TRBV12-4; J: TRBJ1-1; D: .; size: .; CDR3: CASGRGTEAFF; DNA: TGTGCCAGCGGGAGGGGCACTGAAGCTTTCTTT
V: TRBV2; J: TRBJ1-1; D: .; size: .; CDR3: CASSTGYIENEAFF; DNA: TGTGCCAGCAGCACCGGGTACATCGAGAATGAAGCTTTCTTT
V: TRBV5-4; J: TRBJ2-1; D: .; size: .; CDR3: CASSLAGVNEQFF; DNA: TGTGCCAGCAGCTTGGCCGGGGTTAATGAGCAGTTCTTC
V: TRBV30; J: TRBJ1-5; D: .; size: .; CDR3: CAWSVRQGPSPQHF; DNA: TGTGCCTGGAGTGTACGGCAGGGGCCCTCGCCCCAGCATTTT
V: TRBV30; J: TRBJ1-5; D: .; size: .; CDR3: CAWSPDRFSNQPQHF; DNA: TGTGCCTGGAGTCCTGACAGGTTTAGCAATCAGCCCCAGCATTTT
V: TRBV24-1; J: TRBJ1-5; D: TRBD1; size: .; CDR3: CATSANPGQGNQPQHF; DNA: TGTGCCACCAGTGCTAACCCGGGACAGGGGAATCAGCCCCAGCATTTT
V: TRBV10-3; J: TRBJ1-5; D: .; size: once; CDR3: CAIVGYSTSNQPQHF; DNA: TGTGCCATCGTCGGTTACAGTACGAGCAATCAGCCCCAGCATTTT
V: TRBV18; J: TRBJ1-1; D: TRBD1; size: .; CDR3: CASSPPGTAMNTEAFF; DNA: TGTGCCAGCTCACCTCCCGGGACAGCAATGAACACTGAAGCTTTCTTT
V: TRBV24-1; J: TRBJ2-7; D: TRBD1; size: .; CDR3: CATGTGNYEQYF; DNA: TGTGCCACAGGGACAGGGAACTACGAGCAGTACTTC
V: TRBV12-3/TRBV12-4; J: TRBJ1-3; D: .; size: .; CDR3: CATKPLNTDTIYF; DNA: TGTGCCACCAAACCCCTAAATACGGACACCATATATTTT
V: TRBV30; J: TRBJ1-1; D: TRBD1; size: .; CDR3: CAWKRPGQGNTEAFF; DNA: TGTGCCTGGAAACGGCCGGGACAGGGAAACACTGAAGCTTTCTTT
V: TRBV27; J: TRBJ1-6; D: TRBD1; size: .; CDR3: CASSFGTGNSPLHF; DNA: TGTGCCAGCAGTTTCGGGACAGGGAATTCACCCCTCCACTTT
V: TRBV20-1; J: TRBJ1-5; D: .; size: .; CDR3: CSAEDQPQHF; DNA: TGCAGTGCTGAGGATCAGCCCCAGCATTTT
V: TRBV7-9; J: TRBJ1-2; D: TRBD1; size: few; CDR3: CASSPTGVDGYTF; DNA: TGTGCCAGCAGCCCTACAGGGGTCGATGGCTACACCTTC